One and the same sample provided the 6 T cell receptor beta chains below, sequenced in a study of blood T cell repertoires in COVID-19. Data came from immunoSEQ multiplex PCR; TCRdb stores just in-frame clones and leaves some out. The data contain over 600,000 clones, 75% to 90% of them singletons. Sequenced: peripheral blood. The origin of the receptors is a young woman with acute or convalescent COVID-19.

The chain joins TRBV6-2 or TRBV6-3 to TRBJ2-6; 10 bases match TRBD1. The CDR3 consists of 16 residues. Germline CDR1 and CDR2: MNHEY and SVGEGT. Trimming removed 6 bases from V and 4 bases from J; junction bases left unmatched: 6. The CDR3 bases are TGTGCCAGCAGCCCCGGGACAGGGGCCGGGGCCAACGTCCTGACTTTC. Residues: CASSPGTGAGANVLTF.

This clone was counted a single time. The rearrangement links TRBV9 to TRBJ2-1; a weak D match, TRBD2 (5 bases). Germline values: CDR1 SGDLS, CDR2 YYNGEE. The CDR3 is 13 residues long. Trimming removed 0 bases from V and 8 bases from J, with 9 bases in between. The chain's CDR3 is CASSVGGRHEQFF. DNA for the CDR3: TGTGCCAGCAGCGTAGGAGGGAGACATGAGCAGTTCTTC. The variable domain in full, with the rest retrieved from reference TRBV9 and TRBJ2-1, is DSGVTQTPKHLITATGQRVTLRCSPRSGDLSVYWYQQSLDQGLQFLIQYYNGEERAKGNILERFSAQQFPDLHSELNLSSLELGDSALYFCASSVGGRHEQFFGPGTRLTVL.

V and J are TRBV6-5 and TRBJ1-2; a weak D match, TRBD1 (5 bases). Germline CDR1 MNHEY, CDR2 SVGAGI. Trimming stripped 2 bases from V and 1 base from J, with 11 bases between. The CDR3 consists of 15 residues. CDR3 in DNA: TGTGCCAGCAGTTACAAGACAGCCCTTAACTATGGCTACACCTTC. As protein: CASSYKTALNYGYTF.

The chain is built from TRBV19 and TRBJ1-5, with TRBD1 matching over 9 bases. Germline V gene sequence: CDR1 LNHDA, CDR2 SQIVND (reference sequence). V dropped 4 bases and J dropped 6; count of bases not matched to a gene: 7. The CDR3 sequence is 15 residues long. CDR3: CASSKPGQGSQPQHF. In DNA, the CDR3 is TGTGCCAGTAGTAAGCCGGGACAGGGAAGTCAGCCCCAGCATTTT.

The J gene is TRBJ1-5, the V gene TRBV30; unclear D gene. With 4 bases removed from V and 6 bases from J, the gap between germline ends came to 4 bases. Per the germline V gene, CDR1 is GTSNPN and CDR2 is SVGIG (reference sequence). The CDR3 runs to 10 residues. The CDR3 loop reads CAWNSQPQHF. The CDR3 bases are TGTGCCTGGAACAGTCAGCCCCAGCATTTT. The full variable domain, rest sourced from reference TRBV30 and TRBJ1-5, is SQTIHQWPATLVQPVGSPLSLECTVEGTSNPNLYWYRQAAGRGLQLLFYSVGIGQISSEVPQNLSASRPQDRQFILSSKKLLLSDSGFYLCAWNSQPQHFGDGTRLSIL.

The chain couples TRBV19 to TRBJ1-5; D is uncertain. CDR1 is LNHDA, CDR2 SQIVND, per germline (reference sequence). The CDR3 spans 15 residues. V lost 4 bases and J lost 0, with 10 bases in between. The DNA of the CDR3 is TGTGCCAGTAGTACCGAACAGACTAGCAATCAGCCCCAGCATTTT. Amino acid sequence: CASSTEQTSNQPQHF.